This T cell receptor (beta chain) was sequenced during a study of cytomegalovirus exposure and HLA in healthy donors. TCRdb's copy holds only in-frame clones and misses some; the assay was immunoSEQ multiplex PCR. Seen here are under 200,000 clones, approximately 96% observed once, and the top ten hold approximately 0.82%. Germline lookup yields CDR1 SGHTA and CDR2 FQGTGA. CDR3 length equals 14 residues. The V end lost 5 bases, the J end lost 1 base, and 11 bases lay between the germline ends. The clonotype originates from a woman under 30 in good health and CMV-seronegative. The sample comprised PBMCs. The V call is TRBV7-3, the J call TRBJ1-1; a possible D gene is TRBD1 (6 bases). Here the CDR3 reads CASSQQGWNTEAFF. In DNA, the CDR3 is TGTGCCAGCAGCCAACAGGGCTGGAACACTGAAGCTTTCTTT.